This T cell receptor (beta chain) was captured in a study of neurological immune-mediated disorders. Time point described: longitudinal time-point 1 (baseline). Preparation of the unsorted libraries drew on 2 million PBMCs stored at -80 C. Germline V gene data show CDR1 as MDHEN and CDR2 as SYDVKM. V dropped 6 bases and J dropped 0 bases, with 15 bases sitting between them. The CDR3 sequence is 16 residues long. With 10-nucleotide random UMIs, 5'RACE was used to make the cDNA. TCRdb analysed the 5' RACE reads with MiXCR anew, one entry per CDR3 protein. Among 71,000 or so distinct CDR3 sequences listed, about 13% were seen once. This clonotype was found many times. As yet, its antigen is unknown. Points from the study as a whole: Multiple sclerosis was found to have the least TCR clonal expansion, below healthy controls, and HTLV-1-associated myelopathy the most.

Specimen: PBMCs. The receptor was isolated from a female donor with HTLV-1-associated myelopathy (HAM/TSP). The chain employs TRBV28 and TRBJ1-3; unclear D gene. The DNA of the CDR3 is TGTGCCAGCAGACCTCACAGAACCGGCTCTGGAAACACCATATATTTT. It translates to CASRPHRTGSGNTIYF.